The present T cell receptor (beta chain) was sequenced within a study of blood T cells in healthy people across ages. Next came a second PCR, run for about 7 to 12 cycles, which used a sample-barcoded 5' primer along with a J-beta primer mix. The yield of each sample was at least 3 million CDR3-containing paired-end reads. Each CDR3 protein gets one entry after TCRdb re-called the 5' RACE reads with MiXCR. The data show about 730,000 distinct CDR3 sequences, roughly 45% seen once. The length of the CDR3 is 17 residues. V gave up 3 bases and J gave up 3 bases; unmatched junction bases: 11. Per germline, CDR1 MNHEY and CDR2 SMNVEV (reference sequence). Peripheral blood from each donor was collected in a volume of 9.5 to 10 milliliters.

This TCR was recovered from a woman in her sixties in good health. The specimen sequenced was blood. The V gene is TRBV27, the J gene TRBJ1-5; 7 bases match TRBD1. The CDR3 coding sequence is TGTGCCAGCAGTTTGGTGTATACACAGGGGAACAATCAGCCCCAGCATTTT. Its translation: CASSLVYTQGNNQPQHF.